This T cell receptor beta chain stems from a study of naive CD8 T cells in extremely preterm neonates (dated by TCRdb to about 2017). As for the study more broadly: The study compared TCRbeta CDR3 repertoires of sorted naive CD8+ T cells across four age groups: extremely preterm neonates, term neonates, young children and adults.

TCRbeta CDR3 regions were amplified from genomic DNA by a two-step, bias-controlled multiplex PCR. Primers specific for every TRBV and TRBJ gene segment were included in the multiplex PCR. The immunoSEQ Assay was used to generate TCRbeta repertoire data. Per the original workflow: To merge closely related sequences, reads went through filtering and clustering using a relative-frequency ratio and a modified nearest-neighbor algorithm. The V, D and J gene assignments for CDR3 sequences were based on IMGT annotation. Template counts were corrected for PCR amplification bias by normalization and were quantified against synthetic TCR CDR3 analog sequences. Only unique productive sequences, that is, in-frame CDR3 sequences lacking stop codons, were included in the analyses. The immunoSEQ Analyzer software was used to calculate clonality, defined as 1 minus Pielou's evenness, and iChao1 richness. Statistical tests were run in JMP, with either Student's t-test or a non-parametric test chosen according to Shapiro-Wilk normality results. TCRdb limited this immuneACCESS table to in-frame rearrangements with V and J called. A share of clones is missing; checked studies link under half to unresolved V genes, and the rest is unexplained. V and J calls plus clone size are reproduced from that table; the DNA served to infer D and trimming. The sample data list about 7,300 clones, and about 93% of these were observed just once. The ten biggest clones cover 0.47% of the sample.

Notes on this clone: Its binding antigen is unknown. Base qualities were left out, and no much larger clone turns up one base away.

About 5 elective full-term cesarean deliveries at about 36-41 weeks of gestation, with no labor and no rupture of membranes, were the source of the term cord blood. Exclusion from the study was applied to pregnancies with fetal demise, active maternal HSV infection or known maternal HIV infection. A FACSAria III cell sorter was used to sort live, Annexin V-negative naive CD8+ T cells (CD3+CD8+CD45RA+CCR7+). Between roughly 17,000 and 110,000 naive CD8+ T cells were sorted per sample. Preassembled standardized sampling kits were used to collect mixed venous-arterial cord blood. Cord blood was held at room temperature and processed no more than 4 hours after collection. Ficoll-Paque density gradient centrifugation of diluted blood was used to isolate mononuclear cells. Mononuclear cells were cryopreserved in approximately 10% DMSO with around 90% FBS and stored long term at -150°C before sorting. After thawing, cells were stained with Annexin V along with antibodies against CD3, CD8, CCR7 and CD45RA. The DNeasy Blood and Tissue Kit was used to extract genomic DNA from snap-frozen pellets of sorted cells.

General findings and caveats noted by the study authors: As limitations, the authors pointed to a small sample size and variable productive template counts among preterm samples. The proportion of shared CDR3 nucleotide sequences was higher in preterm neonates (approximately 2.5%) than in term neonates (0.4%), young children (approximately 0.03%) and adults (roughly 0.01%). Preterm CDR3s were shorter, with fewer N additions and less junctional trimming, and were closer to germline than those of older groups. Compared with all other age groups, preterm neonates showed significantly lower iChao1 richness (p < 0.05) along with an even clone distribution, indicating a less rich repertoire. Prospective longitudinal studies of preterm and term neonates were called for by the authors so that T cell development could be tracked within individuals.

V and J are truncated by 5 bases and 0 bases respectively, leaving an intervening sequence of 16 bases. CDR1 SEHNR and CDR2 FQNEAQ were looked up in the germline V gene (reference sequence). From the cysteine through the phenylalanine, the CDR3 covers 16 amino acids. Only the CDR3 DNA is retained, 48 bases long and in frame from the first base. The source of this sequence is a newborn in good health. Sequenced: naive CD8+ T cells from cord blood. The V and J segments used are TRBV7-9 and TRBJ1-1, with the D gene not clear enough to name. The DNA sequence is TGTGCCAGCAGCGACCCTAACCTAGGTGTGAACACTGAAGCTTTCTTT. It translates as CASSDPNLGVNTEAFF.